This T cell receptor (beta chain) was profiled in a study of T cell responses to AZD1222 COVID-19 vaccine (dated by TCRdb to the early 2020s). Concerning the study at large: AZD1222 recipients given second doses at about 4 weeks or at about 12 weeks were pooled, since spike-specific TCR depth and breadth were not found to differ between the two schedules. Trial participants were enrolled by age into subgroups of 18-55, 56-69 and 70-plus years, and about 150, 27 and 61 TCR-sequenced participants, respectively, were included in these subgroups. TCR sequencing was performed for 230 to 250 trial participants, of whom about 200 were given two doses of AZD1222 and around 25 were given two doses of MenACWY control vaccine. General study outcomes and caveats: Because no samples from the day 14 peak response were available, repertoires could be characterized only after the peak T cell response. Vaccine-associated CD4 TCRs spanned the whole spike protein, with dominant responses in regions 160-218 and 743-854. In the small 56-69-year group, the increase in depth fell short of significance, most likely because of low power. Spike-specific TCR breadth and depth rose significantly after two AZD1222 doses compared with day 0 and with MenACWY recipients. Participants were mostly white British and included more females than males, and it was suggested by the authors that clonal diversity may have been underestimated. Epitopes outside the regions mutated in the B.1.351 and B.1.1.7 variants were reportedly recognized by nearly half of the unique spike-specific TCRs. Conclusions about previously exposed vaccinees were limited because only a handful of AZD1222 recipients were SARS-CoV-2 seropositive at baseline.

A note on this clone: Its antigen remains unidentified. No much larger clonotype is one base removed from it; base qualities were not supplied.

Explained via the paper, the time point label denotes: baseline before first vaccination. Vaccinee samples came from UK trials COV001 and COV002, including a single-blind randomized controlled phase 2/3 trial of AZD1222 (ChAdOx1 nCoV-19) in healthy adults. For TCRbeta chain sequencing, PBMC samples from trial participants were taken at day 0 and at day 28 after the second dose. The CDR3 regions of human TCRbeta chains were subjected to immunosequencing. Per the original workflow: TCRs in the repertoires were compared against a reference library of SARS-CoV-2-specific TCRs that had been generated with the MIRA antigen-specificity platform. Breadth was defined as the fraction of unique TCRs that were SARS-CoV-2-associated, and depth was defined as the fraction of total T cells that were SARS-CoV-2-associated. Each spike-specific TCR was assigned to its reactive spike region and to a CD4 or CD8 class using the MIRA data. Log10-transformed breadth and depth values were compared by one-way ANOVA with Sidak's multiple comparisons tests. TCRdb mirrors the immuneACCESS table, restricted to in-frame sequences. Some clones are absent from its copies; in checked studies, under half trace to an unresolved V gene, and the reason for the others is unknown. V, J and clone size derive from that table, while D and trimming were established from the DNA sequence. The sample data list roughly 97,000 clones, and about 87% of these were observed just once. Over 6.5% of the sample is taken by the ten largest.

This TCR was recovered from an adult in good health. The material sequenced was peripheral blood, taken on day 0 of AZD1222 vaccination.

The CDR3 here reads CASSLYGATYEQYF. The base sequence is TGCGCCAGCAGCTTGTACGGGGCCACCTACGAGCAGTACTTC. The rearranged segments are TRBV5-1 and TRBJ2-7; the D gene may be TRBD1 or TRBD2, since each aligns over 5 bases. The CDR3 covers 14 residues, taking in both the cysteine and the phenylalanine. Left in the record is the CDR3 DNA by itself, 42 bases read in frame from the first base. Via the germline V gene, CDR1 is SGHRS and CDR2 YFSETQ. Relative to germline, V is 1 base shorter and J is 2 bases shorter, with 10 bases between their ends.